This entry describes one T cell receptor (beta chain). No cognate antigen has been identified for it. Per-base quality was not reported, and no clone a single base away is much larger than it. This sample is drawn from a study of sequential checkpoint blockade in melanoma (dated by TCRdb to between 2019 and 2020). Context from the whole study: In a 1:1 randomization, patients received either first-line nivolumab then ipilimumab (arm A) or ipilimumab then nivolumab (arm B). Both trial sequences were followed by maintenance nivolumab.

This specimen's treatment or condition label, per the study, means: randomized to nivolumab then ipilimumab (arm A) or the reverse (arm B). None of the trial patients had been given prior DNA-damaging chemotherapy. On a FACS Aria II flow cytometer, live CD3+CD8+ cells that were negative for CD19 and CD56 were sorted from thawed PBMCs. CheckMate 064, a randomized, open-label phase II trial of sequential checkpoint blockade, was the source of the samples, all of which came from patients with melanoma. Peripheral blood mononuclear cells were obtained through leukapheresis, purified using Ficoll-Paque, and frozen in human serum containing roughly 10% DMSO. Right after sorting, the blood CD3+CD8+ cells were verified to be >98% pure, and DNA extraction followed. The junction shows trimming of 4 bases on V and 3 bases on J, plus 17 bases between the germline ends. The CDR3 has 15 amino acids, counting the end cysteine and phenylalanine. Only the CDR3 region is kept as DNA, spanning 45 bases read in frame from base 1. In the germline V gene, CDR1 corresponds to SGDLS and CDR2 to YYNGEE.

Summary of the overall study and its limitations: Validation of the response-prediction model combining TCR metrics and mutation burden is needed in larger, independent patient cohorts.

TCRbeta CDR3 regions were immunosequenced from genomic DNA with the immunoSEQ Assay. Genomic DNA was amplified by bias-controlled multiplex PCR before high-throughput sequencing. In the paper's pipeline: To quantify the absolute abundance of each unique TCRbeta CDR3 region, the sequences were collapsed and filtered. Clonality, defined as 1 minus Pielou's evenness, was calculated using only productive rearrangements. A previously published method was used to identify clones with significantly greater frequencies in on-treatment samples than in baseline samples. In its TCRdb copy, this immuneACCESS table keeps in-frame sequences only and misses some clones. Where compared with another copy, unresolved V genes explain less than half of these, and the others have no known cause. Clonal size and the V and J genes are those of that table, whereas D and trimming came from the DNA. A total of around 15,000 clones appear in this sample, about 92% of them only once. The ten largest clones capture roughly 24% of the sample.

This TCR came from a human donor with melanoma. The chain uses TRBV9 and TRBJ2-7; the D gene is possibly TRBD2, with 6 bases matching. The starting material was CD8+ T cells sorted from blood (inferred from file names), obtained from a patient given nivolumab and ipilimumab in sequence. The nucleotides are TGTGCCAGCAGCCCCTCGGGGCAGGAGGGCTACGAGCAGTACTTC. It specifies CASSPSGQEGYEQYF.